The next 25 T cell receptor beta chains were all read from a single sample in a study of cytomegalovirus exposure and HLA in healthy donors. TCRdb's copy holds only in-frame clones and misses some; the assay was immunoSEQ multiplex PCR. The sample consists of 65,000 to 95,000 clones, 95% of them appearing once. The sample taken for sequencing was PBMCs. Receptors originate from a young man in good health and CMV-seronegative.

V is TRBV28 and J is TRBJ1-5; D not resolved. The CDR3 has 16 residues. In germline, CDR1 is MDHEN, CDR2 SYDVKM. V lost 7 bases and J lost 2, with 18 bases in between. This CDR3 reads CASTSRPARGNQPQHF. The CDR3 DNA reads TGTGCCAGCACCTCTAGACCGGCTCGGGGCAATCAGCCCCAGCATTTT.

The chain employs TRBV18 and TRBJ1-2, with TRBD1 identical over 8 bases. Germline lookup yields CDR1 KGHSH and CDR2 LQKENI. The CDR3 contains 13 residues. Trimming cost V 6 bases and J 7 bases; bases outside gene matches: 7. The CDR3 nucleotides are TGTGCCAGCTCGAGTGGGACAGGCGGTGGCTACACCTTC. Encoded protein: CASSSGTGGGYTF.

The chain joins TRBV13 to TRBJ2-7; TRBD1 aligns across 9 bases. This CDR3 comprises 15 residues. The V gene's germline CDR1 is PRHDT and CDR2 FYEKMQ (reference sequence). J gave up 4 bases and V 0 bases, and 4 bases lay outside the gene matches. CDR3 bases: TGTGCCAGCAGCTTAGGTGGGACAGGGACTTACGAGCAGTACTTC. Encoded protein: CASSLGGTGTYEQYF.

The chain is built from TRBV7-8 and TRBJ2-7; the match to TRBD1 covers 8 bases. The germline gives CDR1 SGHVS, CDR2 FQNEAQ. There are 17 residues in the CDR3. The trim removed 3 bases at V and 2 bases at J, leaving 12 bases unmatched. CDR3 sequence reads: CASSFKIPGQVTYEQYF. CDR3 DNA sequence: TGTGCCAGCAGCTTCAAAATACCGGGACAGGTCACCTACGAGCAGTACTTC.

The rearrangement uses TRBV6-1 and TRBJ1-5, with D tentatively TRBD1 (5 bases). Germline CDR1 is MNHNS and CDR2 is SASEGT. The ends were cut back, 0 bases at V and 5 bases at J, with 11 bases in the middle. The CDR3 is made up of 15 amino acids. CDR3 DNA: TGTGCCAGCAGTGAAGCGGCGGGGGGTCATCAGCCCCAGCATTTT. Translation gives CASSEAAGGHQPQHF.

DNA for the CDR3: TGTGCCTGGACCCAAAGGGGAGGAGATACGCAGTATTTT. Residues: CAWTQRGGDTQYF. The V gene is TRBV30, the J gene TRBJ2-3; a possible D gene is TRBD2 (6 bases). CDR1 is GTSNPN and CDR2 is SVGIG in the germline V gene (reference sequence). CDR3 length equals 13 residues. Trimming removed 4 bases at V and 5 bases at J, with 13 bases between.

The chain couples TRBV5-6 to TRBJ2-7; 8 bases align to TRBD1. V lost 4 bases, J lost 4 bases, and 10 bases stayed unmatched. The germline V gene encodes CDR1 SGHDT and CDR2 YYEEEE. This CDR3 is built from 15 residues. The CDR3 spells CASSRKHRGLYEQYF. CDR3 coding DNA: TGTGCCAGCAGCCGAAAACACAGGGGGTTATACGAGCAGTACTTC.

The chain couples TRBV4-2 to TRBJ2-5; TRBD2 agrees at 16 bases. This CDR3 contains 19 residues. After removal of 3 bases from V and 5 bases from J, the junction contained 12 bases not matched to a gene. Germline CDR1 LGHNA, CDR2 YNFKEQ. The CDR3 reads CASSHTGTSGGAGRETQYF. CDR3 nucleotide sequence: TGTGCCAGCAGCCACACCGGGACTAGCGGGGGGGCCGGTCGGGAGACCCAGTACTTC.

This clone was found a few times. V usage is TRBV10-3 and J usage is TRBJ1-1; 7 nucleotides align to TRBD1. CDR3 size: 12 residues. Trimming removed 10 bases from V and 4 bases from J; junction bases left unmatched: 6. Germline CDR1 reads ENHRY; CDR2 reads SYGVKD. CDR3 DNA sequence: TGTGCCACCCAAGGGGGCGGCACTGAAGCTTTCTTT. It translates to CATQGGGTEAFF.

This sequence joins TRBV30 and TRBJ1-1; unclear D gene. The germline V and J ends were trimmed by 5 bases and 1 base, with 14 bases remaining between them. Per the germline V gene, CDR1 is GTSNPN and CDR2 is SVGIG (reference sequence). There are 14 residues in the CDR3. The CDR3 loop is CAWGVERGNTEAFF. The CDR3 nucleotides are TGTGCCTGGGGGGTAGAACGGGGGAACACTGAAGCTTTCTTT.

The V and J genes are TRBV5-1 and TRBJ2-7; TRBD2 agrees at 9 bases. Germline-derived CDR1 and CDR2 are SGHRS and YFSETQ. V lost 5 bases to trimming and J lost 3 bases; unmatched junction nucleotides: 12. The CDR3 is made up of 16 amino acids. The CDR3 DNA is TGCGCCAGCAGGCAAGTAATAGCGGGGGAGGACTACGAGCAGTACTTC. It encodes CASRQVIAGEDYEQYF. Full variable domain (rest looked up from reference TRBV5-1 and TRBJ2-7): KAGVTQTPRYLIKTRGQQVTLSCSPISGHRSVSWYQQTPGQGLQFLFEYFSETQRNKGNFPGRFSGRQFSNSRSEMNVSTLELGDSALYLCASRQVIAGEDYEQYFGPGTRLTVT.

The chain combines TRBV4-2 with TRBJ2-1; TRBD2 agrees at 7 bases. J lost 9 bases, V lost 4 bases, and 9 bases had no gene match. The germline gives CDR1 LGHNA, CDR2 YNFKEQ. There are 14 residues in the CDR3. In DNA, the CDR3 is TGTGCCAGCAGCCTTAGCGGGTCGGGCGGTGAGCAGTTCTTC. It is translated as CASSLSGSGGEQFF.

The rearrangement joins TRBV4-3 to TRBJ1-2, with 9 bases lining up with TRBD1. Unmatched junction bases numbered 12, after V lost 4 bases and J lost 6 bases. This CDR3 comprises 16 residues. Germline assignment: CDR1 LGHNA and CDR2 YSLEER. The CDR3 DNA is TGCGCCAGCAGCCGGCGGAGGGGACAGGGTTCCCATGGCTACACCTTC. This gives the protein CASSRRRGQGSHGYTF.

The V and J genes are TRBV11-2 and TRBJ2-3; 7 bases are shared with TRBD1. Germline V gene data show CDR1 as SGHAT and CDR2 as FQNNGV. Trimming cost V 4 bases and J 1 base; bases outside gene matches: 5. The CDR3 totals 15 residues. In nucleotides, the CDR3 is TGTGCCAGCAGCTCCCCAGGGACAGGCACAGATACGCAGTATTTT. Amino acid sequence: CASSSPGTGTDTQYF.

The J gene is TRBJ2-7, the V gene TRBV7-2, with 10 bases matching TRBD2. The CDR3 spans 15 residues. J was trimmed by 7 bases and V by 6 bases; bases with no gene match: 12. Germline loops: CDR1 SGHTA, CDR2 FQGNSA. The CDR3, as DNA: TGTGCCAGCAGTCGGGAAGCGGGGGGGCCCGGGGAGCAGTACTTC. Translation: CASSREAGGPGEQYF.

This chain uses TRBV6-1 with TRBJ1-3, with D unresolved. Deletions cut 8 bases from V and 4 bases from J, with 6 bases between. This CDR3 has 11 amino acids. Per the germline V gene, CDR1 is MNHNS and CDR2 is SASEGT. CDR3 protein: CASVLGNTIYF. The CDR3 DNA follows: TGTGCCAGCGTGCTAGGAAACACCATATATTTT.

CDR3 sequence (DNA): TGTGCCAGCAGTTTAATGGGGGGGGCTGAGGCTGGGGCCAACGTCCTGACTTTC. It encodes CASSLMGGAEAGANVLTF. This chain uses TRBV27 with TRBJ2-6; D is perhaps TRBD2 (7 bases). Per the germline V gene, CDR1 is MNHEY and CDR2 is SMNVEV (reference sequence). V was pared by 2 bases and J by 2 bases, with 16 bases between. The CDR3 totals 18 residues.

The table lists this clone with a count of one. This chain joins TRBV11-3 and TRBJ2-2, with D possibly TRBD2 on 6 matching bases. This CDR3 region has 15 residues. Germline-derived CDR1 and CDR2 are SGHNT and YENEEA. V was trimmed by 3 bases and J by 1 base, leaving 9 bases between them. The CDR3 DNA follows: TGTGCCAGCAGCTTTAACGGGGGGAACACCGGGGAGCTGTTTTTT. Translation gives CASSFNGGNTGELFF.

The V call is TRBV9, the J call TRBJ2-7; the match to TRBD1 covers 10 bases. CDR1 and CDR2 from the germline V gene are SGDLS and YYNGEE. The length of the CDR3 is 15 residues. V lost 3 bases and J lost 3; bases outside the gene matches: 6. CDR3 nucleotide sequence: TGTGCCAGCAGCGGGGGGGGACAGGGGAACTACGAGCAGTACTTC. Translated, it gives CASSGGGQGNYEQYF.

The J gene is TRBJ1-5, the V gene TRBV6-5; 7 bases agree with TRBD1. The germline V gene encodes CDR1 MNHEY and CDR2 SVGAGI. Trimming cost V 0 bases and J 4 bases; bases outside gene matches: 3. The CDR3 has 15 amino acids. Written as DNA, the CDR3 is TGTGCCAGCAGTTACTCGGGACAGTATAATCAGCCCCAGCATTTT. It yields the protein CASSYSGQYNQPQHF.

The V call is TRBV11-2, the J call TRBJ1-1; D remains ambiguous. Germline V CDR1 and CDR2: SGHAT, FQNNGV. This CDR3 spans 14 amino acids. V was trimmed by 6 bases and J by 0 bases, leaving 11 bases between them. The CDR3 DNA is TGTGCCAGCAGAATGACAAGCCTGAACACTGAAGCTTTCTTT. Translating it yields CASRMTSLNTEAFF.

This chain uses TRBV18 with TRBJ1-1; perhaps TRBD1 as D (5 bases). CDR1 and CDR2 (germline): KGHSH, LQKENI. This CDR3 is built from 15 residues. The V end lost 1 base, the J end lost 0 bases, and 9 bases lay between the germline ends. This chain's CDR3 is CASSPQDTVNTEAFF. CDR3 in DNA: TGTGCCAGCTCACCACAGGACACCGTGAACACTGAAGCTTTCTTT.

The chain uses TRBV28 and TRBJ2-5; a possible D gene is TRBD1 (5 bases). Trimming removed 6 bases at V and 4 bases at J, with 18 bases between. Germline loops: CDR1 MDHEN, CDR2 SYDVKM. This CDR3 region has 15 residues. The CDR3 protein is CASSTDSFRRETQYF. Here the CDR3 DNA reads TGTGCCAGCAGCACTGACAGCTTCAGGCGAGAGACCCAGTACTTC. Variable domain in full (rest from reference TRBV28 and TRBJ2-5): DVKVTQSSRYLVKRTGEKVFLECVQDMDHENMFWYRQDPGLGLRLIYFSYDVKMKEKGDIPEGYSVSREKKERFSLILESASTNQTSMYLCASSTDSFRRETQYFGPGTRLLVL.

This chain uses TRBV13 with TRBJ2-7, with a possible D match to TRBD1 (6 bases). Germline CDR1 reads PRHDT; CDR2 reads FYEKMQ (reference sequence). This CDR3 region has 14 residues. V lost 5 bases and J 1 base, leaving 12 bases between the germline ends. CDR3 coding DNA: TGTGCCAGCAGCCAGGGACACCAGTCCTACGAGCAGTACTTC. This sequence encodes CASSQGHQSYEQYF.

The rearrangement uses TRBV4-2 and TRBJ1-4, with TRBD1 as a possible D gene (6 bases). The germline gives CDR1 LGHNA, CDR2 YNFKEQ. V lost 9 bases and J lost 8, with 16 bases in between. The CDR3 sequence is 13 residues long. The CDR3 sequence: CASSRGFGEKLFF. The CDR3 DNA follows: TGTGCCAGTAGCAGGGGATTTGGCGAAAAACTGTTTTTT.